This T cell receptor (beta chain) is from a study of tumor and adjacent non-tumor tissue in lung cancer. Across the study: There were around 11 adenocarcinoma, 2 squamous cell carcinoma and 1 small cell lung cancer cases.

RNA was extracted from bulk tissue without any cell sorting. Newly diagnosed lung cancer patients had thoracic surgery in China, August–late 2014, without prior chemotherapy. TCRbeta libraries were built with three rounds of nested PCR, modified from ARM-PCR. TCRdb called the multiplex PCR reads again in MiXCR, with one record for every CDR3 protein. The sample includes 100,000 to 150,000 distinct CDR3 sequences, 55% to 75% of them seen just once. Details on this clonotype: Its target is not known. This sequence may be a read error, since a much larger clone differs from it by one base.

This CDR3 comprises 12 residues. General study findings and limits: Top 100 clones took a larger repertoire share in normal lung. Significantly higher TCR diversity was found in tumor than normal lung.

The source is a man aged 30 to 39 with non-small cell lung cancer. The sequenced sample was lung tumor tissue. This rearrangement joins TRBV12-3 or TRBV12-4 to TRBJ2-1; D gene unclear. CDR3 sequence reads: CTSSRVLNEQFF. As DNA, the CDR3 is TGTACCAGCAGTCGCGTACTCAATGAGCAGTTCTTC.